This T cell receptor beta chain is drawn from a study of a mutant IDH1 vaccine in newly diagnosed glioma. At the level of the study: Vaccination was launched 4-6 weeks after radiotherapy alone, or with temozolomide cycles.

Turning to this clone: Its antigen remains unknown.

The time point denotes: week 5, during vaccination. Alongside topical imiquimod, each dose of vaccine comprised 300 ug of mutant IDH1 20-mer peptide. Donors had new IDH1-mutant astrocytomas of WHO grade 3 or 4 (ATRX-lost). Study-level points and caveats: Among all patients, vaccine-induced immune responses occurred in roughly 93%.

The method was immunoSEQ multiplex PCR; TCRdb's version includes in-frame clones alone and lacks a portion of them. The table records nearly 55,000 clones, over 70% of them present only once. This specimen was PBMCs, taken from a glioma patient whose treatment included an IDH1 peptide vaccine. The receptor's source is a man between 25 and 39 years old with glioma.

The CDR3 sequence: CASSLDMNTEAFF. The DNA for the CDR3 is TGTGCCAGCAGCCTAGATATGAACACTGAAGCTTTCTTT. The V call is TRBV5-4, the J call TRBJ1-1, with no clear D. Germline values: CDR1 SGHNT, CDR2 YYREEE (reference sequence). This CDR3 contains 13 residues. V was trimmed by 4 bases and J by 0 bases, leaving 7 bases between them. The full variable domain, with the rest looked up from reference TRBV5-4 and TRBJ1-1, is ETGVTQSPTHLIKTRGQQVTLRCSSQSGHNTVSWYQQALGQGPQFIFQYYREEENGRGNFPPRFSGLQFPNYSSELNVNALELDDSALYLCASSLDMNTEAFFGQGTRLTVV.